This entry describes one TCR beta chain. The data were obtained in a study of CD8 T cells in ankylosing spondylitis. MiXCR, run by TCRdb on the 5' RACE reads, gives a single entry per CDR3 protein. The sample comprises 30,000 to 35,000 distinct CDR3 sequences, around 30% of which are singletons, and under 50% rests with the top ten. Losses at the gene ends were 2 bases for V and 3 bases for J; bases not matched to a gene: 5. The length of the CDR3 is 15 residues. CDR1 DFQATT and CDR2 SNEGSKA come from the germline V gene (reference sequence). Sequenced input: synovial fluid, either unsorted or a sorted T cell fraction (not recorded which). The TCR sequence derives from a male donor with ankylosing spondylitis. V and J are TRBV20-1 and TRBJ2-2; 8 nucleotides agree with TRBD2. In DNA form, the CDR3 reads TGCAGTGCTAGATCGGGGGGGAGGGACACCGGGGAGCTGTTTTTT. Protein sequence: CSARSGGRDTGELFF.